This T cell receptor beta chain was observed in a study of T-cell reconstitution after alpha-beta-depleted transplantation in children. Trimming removed 6 bases from V and 7 bases from J; junction bases left unmatched: 12. The CDR3 is 14 amino acids. Germline-derived CDR1 and CDR2 are DFQATT and SNEGSKA (reference sequence). This clonotype was detected ten times or more. This sample's TCRbeta library carried unique molecular identifier barcodes. TCRdb re-called the PCR reads with MiXCR, one entry per CDR3 protein. The sample shows some 240,000 distinct CDR3 sequences, approximately 9.8% of them seen only once.

Sequencing used PBMCs from the stem cell graft donor, obtained from the stem cell graft. The V and J genes are TRBV20-1 and TRBJ1-5, with 7 bases matching TRBD1. This sequence was found in a human donor who donated a stem cell graft to a child with SCID. CDR3 nucleotide sequence: TGCAGTGCCCGTAGGGAGGGGGCAAGGCAGCCCCAGCATTTT. Its protein is CSARREGARQPQHF.